The clone carrying this T cell receptor beta chain was recorded only once. CDR1 and CDR2 (germline): KGHSH, LQKENI. This CDR3 has 13 amino acids. Trimming shortened V by 5 bases and J by 6 bases, and 11 bases separated the two germline ends. The data belong to a study of blood T cell repertoires in COVID-19. Measured with immunoSEQ multiplex PCR; TCRdb has only the in-frame clones, and not every one. The table includes roughly 200,000 clones, 88% detected once. The chain employs TRBV18 and TRBJ2-1, with a possible D match to TRBD2 (5 bases). The sequencing sample was made of peripheral blood. This TCR was recovered from a man aged 35 to 55 with active or convalescent COVID-19. This CDR3 is CASSSLDSNEQFF. The CDR3 DNA follows: TGTGCCAGCTCATCACTAGATTCCAATGAGCAGTTCTTC.